What follows are 14 T cell receptor beta chains derived from one specimen sequenced in a study of PD-L1 blockade in urothelial cancer. Clones were read by immunoSEQ multiplex PCR, and TCRdb kept only the in-frame ones, dropping some. The table includes 43,000 or so clones, about 84% detected once. Time point of the sample: pretreatment peripheral blood. The sequences come from PBMCs, collected around atezolizumab (anti-PD-L1) treatment. The source of these receptors is a man aged 60 to 75 with urothelial cancer.

This clone was detected only a few times. This chain uses TRBV7-2 with TRBJ2-5, with TRBD2 identical over 10 bases. Per germline, CDR1 SGHTA and CDR2 FQGNSA. The ends lost 3 bases at V and 0 bases at J; junction bases unmatched: 1. This CDR3 region has 15 residues. CDR3 DNA: TGTGCCAGCAGCTTTAGCGGGGGGTACCAAGAGACCCAGTACTTC. Translating it yields CASSFSGGYQETQYF.

This clone occurred a few times. The V gene is TRBV7-8, the J gene TRBJ2-7, with D possibly being TRBD2 (5 bases). The germline CDR1 and CDR2 sequences are SGHVS and FQNEAQ. This CDR3 spans 14 amino acids. The ends were cut back, 1 base at V and 6 bases at J, with 13 bases in the middle. CDR3 nucleotide sequence: TGTGCCAGCAGCTTAGGCCCCGCCGAGGGCGAGCAGTACTTC. As protein: CASSLGPAEGEQYF.

The rearrangement joins TRBV28 to TRBJ1-5, with a tentative D call TRBD1 (5 bases). V lost 6 bases to trimming and J lost 4 bases, with 16 bases between them. In germline, CDR1 is MDHEN, CDR2 SYDVKM. The CDR3 consists of 15 residues. The CDR3 DNA sequence: TGTGCCAGCAGCCACCAGAGACAGTGGAATCAGCCCCAGCATTTT. It yields the protein CASSHQRQWNQPQHF.

This clone was picked up a small number of times. This rearrangement joins TRBV6-5 to TRBJ1-3, with D hard to call. This CDR3 comprises 15 residues. Per germline, CDR1 MNHEY and CDR2 SVGAGI. Trimming stripped 6 bases from V and 0 bases from J, with 12 bases between. CDR3 coding DNA: TGTGCCAGCAGAACCGGGGTGTACTCTGGAAACACCATATATTTT. Its protein product is CASRTGVYSGNTIYF.

The rearrangement joins TRBV30 to TRBJ2-3; 7 positions agree with TRBD1. Germline-derived CDR1 and CDR2 are GTSNPN and SVGIG (reference sequence). The CDR3 extends over 14 amino acids. Trimming removed 0 bases from V and 1 base from J; junction bases left unmatched: 1. The CDR3: CAWSVQGGTDTQYF. CDR3 DNA sequence: TGTGCCTGGAGTGTGCAGGGGGGCACAGATACGCAGTATTTT.

The chain is built from TRBV19 and TRBJ1-5; unclear D gene. Germline CDR1 and CDR2: LNHDA and SQIVND (reference sequence). V lost 5 bases and J 3 bases, leaving 14 bases between the germline ends. The CDR3 runs 15 residues. CDR3: CASSPYGTTNQPQHF. The CDR3 coding sequence is TGTGCCAGTAGTCCCTACGGTACCACCAATCAGCCCCAGCATTTT.

The CDR3, as DNA: TGTGCCTGGAGTGCCCGACAGGGCTACACAGATACGCAGTATTTT. This gives the protein CAWSARQGYTDTQYF. The chain has TRBV30 and TRBJ2-3; 7 nucleotides agree with TRBD1. CDR1 is GTSNPN, CDR2 SVGIG, per germline (reference sequence). Unmatched junction bases numbered 6, after V lost 1 base and J lost 2 bases. This CDR3 spans 15 amino acids.

The V call is TRBV4-1, the J call TRBJ2-3; 8 bases line up with TRBD2. V lost 4 bases and J lost 3; bases outside the gene matches: 3. The length of the CDR3 is 14 residues. CDR1 is MGHRA and CDR2 is YSYEKL in the germline V gene. The CDR3 region has the DNA TGCGCCAGCAGCCTAGCGGGACTTACAGATACGCAGTATTTT. Encoded protein: CASSLAGLTDTQYF.

This clone was recorded once. V gene TRBV9 combines with J gene TRBJ2-1, with a weak D call TRBD2 (5 bases). Germline V gene sequence: CDR1 SGDLS, CDR2 YYNGEE. The CDR3 runs to 14 residues. The V end was cut by 0 bases, the J end by 8 bases, with 12 bases between. CDR3 bases: TGTGCCAGCAGCGTAGGAACCCCCGGGGATGAGCAGTTCTTC. It yields the protein CASSVGTPGDEQFF.

The chain recombines TRBV5-1 with TRBJ1-5; maybe TRBD1 (6 bases). Germline assignment: CDR1 SGHRS and CDR2 YFSETQ. The CDR3 extends over 13 amino acids. Trimming cost V 4 bases and J 4 bases, with 9 bases left between them. CDR3 region: CASSPDRNQPQHF. CDR3 nucleotides: TGCGCCAGCAGCCCGGACAGAAATCAGCCCCAGCATTTT.

The rearrangement links TRBV2 to TRBJ2-7; D perhaps matches TRBD2 (6 bases). CDR1 SNHLY and CDR2 FYNNEI come from the germline V gene. Trimming removed 1 base from V and 5 bases from J, with 9 bases in between. This CDR3 is built from 13 residues. The CDR3 loop is CASSEDRRDEQYF. In nucleotides, the CDR3 is TGTGCCAGCAGTGAAGACAGGAGGGACGAGCAGTACTTC.

The rearrangement uses TRBV7-6 and TRBJ2-3; 8 nucleotides align to TRBD2. V lost 5 bases, J lost 1 base, and 5 bases stayed unmatched. CDR1 is SGHVS, CDR2 FNYEAQ, per germline. The CDR3 contains 15 residues. CDR3 loop: CASSRSGGRTDTQYF. The CDR3 DNA follows: TGTGCCAGCAGCAGAAGCGGGGGCCGCACAGATACGCAGTATTTT.

This chain links TRBV29-1 with TRBJ2-7; 11 bases agree with TRBD1. The CDR3 extends over 16 amino acids. V dropped 0 bases and J dropped 2; count of bases not matched to a gene: 6. Looked up from germline, CDR1 is SQVTM and CDR2 is ANQGSEA. CDR3 sequence (DNA): TGCAGCGTTGAAGAGCCGGACAGGGGGCGCCCCTACGAGCAGTACTTC. Protein: CSVEEPDRGRPYEQYF.

This clone was detected once. This chain uses TRBV28 with TRBJ2-7, with TRBD1 as a possible D gene (6 bases). V dropped 2 bases and J dropped 0 bases, with 14 bases sitting between them. The germline CDR1 and CDR2 sequences are MDHEN and SYDVKM. This CDR3 has 16 amino acids. CDR3 region: CASSLRGHPSSYEQYF. The CDR3 nucleotides are TGTGCCAGCAGTTTACGGGGACACCCAAGCTCCTACGAGCAGTACTTC.